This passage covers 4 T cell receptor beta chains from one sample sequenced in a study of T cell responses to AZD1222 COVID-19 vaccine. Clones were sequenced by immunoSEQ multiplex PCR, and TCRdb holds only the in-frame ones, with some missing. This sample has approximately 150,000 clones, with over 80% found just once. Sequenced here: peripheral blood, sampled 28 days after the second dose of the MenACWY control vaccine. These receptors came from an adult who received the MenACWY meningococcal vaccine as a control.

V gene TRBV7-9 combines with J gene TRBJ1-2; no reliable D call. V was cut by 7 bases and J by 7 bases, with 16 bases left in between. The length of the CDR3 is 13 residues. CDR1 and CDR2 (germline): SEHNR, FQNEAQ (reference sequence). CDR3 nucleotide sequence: TGTGCCAGCACTTACCTGGGCCGGGGTGGCTACACCTTC. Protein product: CASTYLGRGGYTF.

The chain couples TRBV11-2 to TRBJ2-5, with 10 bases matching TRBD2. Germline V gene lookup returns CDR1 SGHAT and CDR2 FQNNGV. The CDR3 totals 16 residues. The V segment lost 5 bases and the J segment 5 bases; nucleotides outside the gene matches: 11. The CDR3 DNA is TGTGCCAGCAGCCTCACTGCTAGCGGGAGTGGGGAGACCCAGTACTTC. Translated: CASSLTASGSGETQYF.

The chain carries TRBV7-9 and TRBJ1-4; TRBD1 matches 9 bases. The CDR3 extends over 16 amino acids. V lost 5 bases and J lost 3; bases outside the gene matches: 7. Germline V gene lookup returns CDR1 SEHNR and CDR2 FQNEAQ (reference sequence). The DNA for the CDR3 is TGTGCCAGCAGCCCAACACAGGGGGCCTCTAATGAAAAACTGTTTTTT. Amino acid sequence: CASSPTQGASNEKLFF.

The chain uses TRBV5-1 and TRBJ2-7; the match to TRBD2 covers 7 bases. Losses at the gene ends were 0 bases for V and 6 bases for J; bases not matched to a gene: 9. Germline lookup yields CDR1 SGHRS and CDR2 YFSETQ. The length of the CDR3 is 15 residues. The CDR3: CASSLGAGEEIEQYF. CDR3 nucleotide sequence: TGCGCCAGCAGCTTGGGGGCGGGAGAAGAGATCGAGCAGTACTTC. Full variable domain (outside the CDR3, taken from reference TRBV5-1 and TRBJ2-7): KAGVTQTPRYLIKTRGQQVTLSCSPISGHRSVSWYQQTPGQGLQFLFEYFSETQRNKGNFPGRFSGRQFSNSRSEMNVSTLELGDSALYLCASSLGAGEEIEQYFGPGTRLTVT.